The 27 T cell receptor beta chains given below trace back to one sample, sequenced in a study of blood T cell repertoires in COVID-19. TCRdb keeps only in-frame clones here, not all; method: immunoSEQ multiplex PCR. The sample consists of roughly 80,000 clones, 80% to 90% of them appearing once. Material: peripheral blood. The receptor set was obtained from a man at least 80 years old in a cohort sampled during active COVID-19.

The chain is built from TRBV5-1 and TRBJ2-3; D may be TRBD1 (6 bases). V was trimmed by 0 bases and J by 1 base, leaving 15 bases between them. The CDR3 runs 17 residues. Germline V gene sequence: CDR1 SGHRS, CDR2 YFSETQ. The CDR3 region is CASSLEIRGAGTDTQYF. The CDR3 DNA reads TGCGCCAGCAGCTTGGAAATCAGGGGCGCGGGCACAGATACGCAGTATTTT.

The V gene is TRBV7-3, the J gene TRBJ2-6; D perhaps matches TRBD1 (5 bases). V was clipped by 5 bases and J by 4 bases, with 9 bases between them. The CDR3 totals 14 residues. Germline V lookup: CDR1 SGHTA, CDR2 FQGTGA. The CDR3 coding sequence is TGTGCCAGCAGCCCCAGGGCCGGGGCCAACGTCCTGACTTTC. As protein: CASSPRAGANVLTF.

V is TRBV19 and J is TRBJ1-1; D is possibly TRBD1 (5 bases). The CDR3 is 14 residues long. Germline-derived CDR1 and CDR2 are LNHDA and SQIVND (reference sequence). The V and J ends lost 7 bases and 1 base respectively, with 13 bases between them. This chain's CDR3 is CASTQGGGNTEAFF. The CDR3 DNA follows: TGTGCCAGTACCCAAGGCGGGGGGAACACTGAAGCTTTCTTT.

CDR3: CASSLGPLNYEQFF. CDR3 DNA sequence: TGTGCCAGCAGCTTAGGTCCCCTGAACTACGAGCAGTTCTTC. The V call is TRBV7-2, the J call TRBJ2-1; D not resolved. Trimming cost V 1 base and J 10 bases, with 14 bases left between them. Germline V CDR1 and CDR2: SGHTA, FQGNSA. The CDR3 totals 14 residues.

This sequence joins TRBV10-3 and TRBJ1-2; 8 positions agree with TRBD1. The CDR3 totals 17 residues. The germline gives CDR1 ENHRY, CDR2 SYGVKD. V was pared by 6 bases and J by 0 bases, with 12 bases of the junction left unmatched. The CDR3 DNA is TGTGCCATCAGCTTACGACAGGGGTCAGAAGCTAACTATGGCTACACCTTC. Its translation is CAISLRQGSEANYGYTF.

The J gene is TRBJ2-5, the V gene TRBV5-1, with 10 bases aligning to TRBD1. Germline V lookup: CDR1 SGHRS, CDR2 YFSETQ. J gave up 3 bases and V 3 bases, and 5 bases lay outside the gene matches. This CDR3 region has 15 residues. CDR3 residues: CASSYGTGDKETQYF. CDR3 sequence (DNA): TGCGCCAGCAGCTACGGGACAGGGGATAAAGAGACCCAGTACTTC.

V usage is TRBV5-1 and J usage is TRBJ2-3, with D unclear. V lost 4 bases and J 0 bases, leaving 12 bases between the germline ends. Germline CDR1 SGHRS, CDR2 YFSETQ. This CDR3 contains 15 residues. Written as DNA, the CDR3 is TGCGCCAGCAGCCCGGTATTGGGCAGCACAGATACGCAGTATTTT. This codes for CASSPVLGSTDTQYF.

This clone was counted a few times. The CDR3 nucleotides are TGTGCCAGTGGATCCGGGGGAGACTCACCCCTCCACTTT. Translation: CASGSGGDSPLHF. J is TRBJ1-6 and V is TRBV2, with D possibly being TRBD1 (5 bases). Trimming cost V 9 bases and J 10 bases, with 16 bases left between them. The V gene's germline CDR1 is SNHLY and CDR2 FYNNEI. This CDR3 contains 13 residues.

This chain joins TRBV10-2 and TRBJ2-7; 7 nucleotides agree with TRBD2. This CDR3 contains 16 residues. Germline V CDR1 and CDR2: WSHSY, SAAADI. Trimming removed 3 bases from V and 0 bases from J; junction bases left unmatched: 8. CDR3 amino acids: CASSDWWGTNSYEQYF. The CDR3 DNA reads TGCGCCAGCAGTGATTGGTGGGGGACTAACTCCTACGAGCAGTACTTC.

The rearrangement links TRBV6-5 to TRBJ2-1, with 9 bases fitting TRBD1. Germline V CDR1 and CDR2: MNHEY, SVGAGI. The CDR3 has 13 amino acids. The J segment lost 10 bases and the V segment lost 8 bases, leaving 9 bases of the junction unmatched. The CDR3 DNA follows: TGTGCCAGCTTCGGGACAGGGTTCCAGGAGCAGTTCTTC. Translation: CASFGTGFQEQFF.

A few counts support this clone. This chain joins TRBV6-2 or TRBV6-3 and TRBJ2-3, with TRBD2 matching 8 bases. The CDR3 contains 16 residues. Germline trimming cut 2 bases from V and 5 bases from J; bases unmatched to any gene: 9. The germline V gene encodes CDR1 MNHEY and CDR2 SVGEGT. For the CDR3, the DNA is TGTGCCAGCAGTTACACCTACGGGGGGGCCATAGATACGCAGTATTTT. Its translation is CASSYTYGGAIDTQYF.

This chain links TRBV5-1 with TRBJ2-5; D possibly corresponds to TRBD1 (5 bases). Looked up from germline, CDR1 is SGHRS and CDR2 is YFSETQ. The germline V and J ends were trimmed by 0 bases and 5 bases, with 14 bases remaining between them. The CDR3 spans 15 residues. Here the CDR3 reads CASSLGQPKTETQYF. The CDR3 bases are TGCGCCAGCAGCTTGGGACAGCCAAAGACCGAGACCCAGTACTTC.

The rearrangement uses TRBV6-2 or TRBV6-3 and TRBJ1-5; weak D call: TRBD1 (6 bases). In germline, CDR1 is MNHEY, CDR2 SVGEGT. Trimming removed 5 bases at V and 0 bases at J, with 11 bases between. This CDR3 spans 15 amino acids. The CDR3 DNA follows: TGTGCCAGCAGTGGGACACCTTATAGCAATCAGCCCCAGCATTTT. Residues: CASSGTPYSNQPQHF.

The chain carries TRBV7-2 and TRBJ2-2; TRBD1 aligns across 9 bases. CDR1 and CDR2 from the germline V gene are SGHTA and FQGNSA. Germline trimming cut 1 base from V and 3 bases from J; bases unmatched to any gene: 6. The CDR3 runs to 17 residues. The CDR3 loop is CASSLETGQGYTGELFF. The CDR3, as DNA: TGTGCCAGCAGCTTAGAAACGGGACAGGGATACACCGGGGAGCTGTTTTTT.

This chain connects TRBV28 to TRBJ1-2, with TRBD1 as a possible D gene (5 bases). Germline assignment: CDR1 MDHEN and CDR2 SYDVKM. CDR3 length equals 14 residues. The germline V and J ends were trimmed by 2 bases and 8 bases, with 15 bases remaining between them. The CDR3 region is CASSLEDSAGGYTF. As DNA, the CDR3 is TGTGCCAGCAGTTTAGAAGACTCGGCAGGGGGCTACACCTTC.

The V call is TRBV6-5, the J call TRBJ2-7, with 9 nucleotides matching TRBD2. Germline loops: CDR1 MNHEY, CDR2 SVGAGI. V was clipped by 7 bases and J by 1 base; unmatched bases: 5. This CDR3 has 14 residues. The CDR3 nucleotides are TGTGCCAGCAACCAACTAGCGGGTTCCTACGAGCAGTACTTC. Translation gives CASNQLAGSYEQYF.

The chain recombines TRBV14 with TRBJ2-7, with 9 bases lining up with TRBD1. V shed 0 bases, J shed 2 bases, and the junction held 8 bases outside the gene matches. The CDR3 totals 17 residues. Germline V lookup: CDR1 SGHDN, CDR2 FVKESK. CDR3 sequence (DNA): TGTGCCAGCAGCCAAGATGTGAGGGGGACAGGGACCTACGAGCAGTACTTC. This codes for CASSQDVRGTGTYEQYF.

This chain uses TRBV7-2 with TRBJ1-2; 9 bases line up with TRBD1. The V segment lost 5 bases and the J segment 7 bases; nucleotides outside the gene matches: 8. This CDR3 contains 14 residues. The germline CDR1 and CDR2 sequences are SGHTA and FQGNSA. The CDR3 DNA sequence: TGTGCCAGCAGCGTTACAGGGGGCGAGCGTGGCTACACCTTC. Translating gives CASSVTGGERGYTF.

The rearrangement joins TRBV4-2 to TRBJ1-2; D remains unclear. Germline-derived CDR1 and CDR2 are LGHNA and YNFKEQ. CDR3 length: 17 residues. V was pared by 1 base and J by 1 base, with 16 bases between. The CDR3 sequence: CASSQGAGGGNNYGYTF. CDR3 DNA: TGTGCCAGCAGCCAAGGGGCAGGAGGCGGTAATAACTATGGCTACACCTTC.

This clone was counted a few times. This CDR3 is CASSNTGNNQPQHF. The CDR3 DNA reads TGTGCCAGTAGTAATACAGGGAACAATCAGCCCCAGCATTTT. The chain uses TRBV19 and TRBJ1-5; TRBD1 might be the D (6 bases). CDR1 is LNHDA and CDR2 is SQIVND in the germline V gene (reference sequence). There are 14 residues in the CDR3. V lost 4 bases, J lost 3 bases, and 10 bases lay in between.

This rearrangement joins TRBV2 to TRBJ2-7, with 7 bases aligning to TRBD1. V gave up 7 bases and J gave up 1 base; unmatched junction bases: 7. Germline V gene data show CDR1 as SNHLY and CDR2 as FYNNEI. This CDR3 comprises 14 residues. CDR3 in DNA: TGTGCCAGCAATCCGGGACAGCCTTCCTACGAGCAGTACTTC. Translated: CASNPGQPSYEQYF.

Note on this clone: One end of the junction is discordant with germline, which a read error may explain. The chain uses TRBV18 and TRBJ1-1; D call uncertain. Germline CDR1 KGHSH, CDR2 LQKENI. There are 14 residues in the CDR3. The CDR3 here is CASSSPSMNTEAFF. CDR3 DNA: TGTGCCAGCTCATCACCAAGCATGAACACTGAAGCTTTCTTT.

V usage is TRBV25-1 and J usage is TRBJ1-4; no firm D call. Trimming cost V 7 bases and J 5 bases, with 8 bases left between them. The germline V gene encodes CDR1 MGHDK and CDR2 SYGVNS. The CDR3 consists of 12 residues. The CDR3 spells CASTARNEKLFF. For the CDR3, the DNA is TGTGCCAGCACTGCTAGGAATGAAAAACTGTTTTTT.

CDR3 DNA: TGTGCCAGCAGCAGATGGGGACAGCGTAGTCTTCTTATCACCCAGTACTTC. It specifies CASSRWGQRSLLITQYF. The chain couples TRBV21-1 to TRBJ2-5; TRBD1, the table's D call, lacks a check against the DNA. TRBV21-1 constitutes a pseudogene. The CDR3 length is 17 residues.

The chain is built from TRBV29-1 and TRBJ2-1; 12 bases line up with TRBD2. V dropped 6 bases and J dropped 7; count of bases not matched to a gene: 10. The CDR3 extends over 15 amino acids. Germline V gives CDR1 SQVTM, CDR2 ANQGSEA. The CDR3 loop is CSVDVLAGGPNEQFF. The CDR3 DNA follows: TGCAGCGTCGATGTCCTAGCGGGGGGGCCGAATGAGCAGTTCTTC.

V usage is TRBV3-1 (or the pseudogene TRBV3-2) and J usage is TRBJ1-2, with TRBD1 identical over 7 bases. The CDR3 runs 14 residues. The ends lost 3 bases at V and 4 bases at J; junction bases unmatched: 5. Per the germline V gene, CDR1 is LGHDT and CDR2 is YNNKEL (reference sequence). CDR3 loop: CASSHQGGFYGYTF. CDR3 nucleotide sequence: TGTGCCAGCAGCCACCAAGGGGGCTTCTATGGCTACACCTTC.

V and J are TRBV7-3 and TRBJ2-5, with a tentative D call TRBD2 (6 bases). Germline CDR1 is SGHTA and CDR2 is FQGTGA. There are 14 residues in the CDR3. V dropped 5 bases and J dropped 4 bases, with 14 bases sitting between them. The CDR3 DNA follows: TGTGCCAGCAGCCCTACCGGGAGCAGAGAGACCCAGTACTTC. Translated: CASSPTGSRETQYF. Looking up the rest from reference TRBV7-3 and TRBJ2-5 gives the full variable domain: GAGVSQTPSNKVTEKGKYVELRCDPISGHTALYWYRQSLGQGPEFLIYFQGTGAADDSGLPNDRFFAVRPEGSVSTLKIQRTERGDSAVYLCASSPTGSRETQYFGPGTRLLVL.